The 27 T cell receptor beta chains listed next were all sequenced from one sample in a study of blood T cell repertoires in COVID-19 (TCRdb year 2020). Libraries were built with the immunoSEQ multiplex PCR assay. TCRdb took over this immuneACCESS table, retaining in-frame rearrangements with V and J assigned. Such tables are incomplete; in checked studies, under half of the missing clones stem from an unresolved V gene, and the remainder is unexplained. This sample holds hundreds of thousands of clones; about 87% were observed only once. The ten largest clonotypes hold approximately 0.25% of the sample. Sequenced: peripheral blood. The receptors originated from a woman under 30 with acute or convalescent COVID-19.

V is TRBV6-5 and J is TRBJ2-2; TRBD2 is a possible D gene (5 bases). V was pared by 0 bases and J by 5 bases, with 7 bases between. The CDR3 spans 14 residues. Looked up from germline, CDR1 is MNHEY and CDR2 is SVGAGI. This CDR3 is CASSYSSGTGELFF. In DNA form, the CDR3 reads TGTGCCAGCAGTTACTCGTCGGGAACCGGGGAGCTGTTTTTT.

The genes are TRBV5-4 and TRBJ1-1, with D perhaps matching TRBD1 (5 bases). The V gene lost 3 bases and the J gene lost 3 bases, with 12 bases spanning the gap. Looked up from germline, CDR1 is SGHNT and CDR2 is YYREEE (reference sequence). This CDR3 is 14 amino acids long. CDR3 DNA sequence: TGTGCCAGCAGCTACGACGACAGAGACACTGAAGCTTTCTTT. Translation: CASSYDDRDTEAFF.

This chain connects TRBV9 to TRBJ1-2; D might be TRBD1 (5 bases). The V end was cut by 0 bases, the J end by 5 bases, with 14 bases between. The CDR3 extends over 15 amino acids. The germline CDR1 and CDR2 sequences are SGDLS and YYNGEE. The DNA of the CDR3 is TGTGCCAGCAGCGTAGACGGGGGACGTAGGTATGGCTACACCTTC. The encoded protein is CASSVDGGRRYGYTF.

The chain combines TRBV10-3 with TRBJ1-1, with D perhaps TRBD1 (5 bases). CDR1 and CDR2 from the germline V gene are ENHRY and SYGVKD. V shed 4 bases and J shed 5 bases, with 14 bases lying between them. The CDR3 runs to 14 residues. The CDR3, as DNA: TGTGCCATCAGTGGGCGTGGGGGGAGAACTGAAGCTTTCTTT. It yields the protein CAISGRGGRTEAFF.

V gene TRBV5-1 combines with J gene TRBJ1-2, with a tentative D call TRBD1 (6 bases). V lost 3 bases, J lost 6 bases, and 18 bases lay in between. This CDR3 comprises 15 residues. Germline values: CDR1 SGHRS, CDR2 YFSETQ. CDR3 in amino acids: CASSSLPQGRHGYTF. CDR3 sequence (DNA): TGCGCCAGCAGCTCCCTTCCCCAGGGGAGACATGGCTACACCTTC. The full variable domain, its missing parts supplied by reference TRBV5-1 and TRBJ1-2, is KAGVTQTPRYLIKTRGQQVTLSCSPISGHRSVSWYQQTPGQGLQFLFEYFSETQRNKGNFPGRFSGRQFSNSRSEMNVSTLELGDSALYLCASSSLPQGRHGYTFGSGTRLTVV.

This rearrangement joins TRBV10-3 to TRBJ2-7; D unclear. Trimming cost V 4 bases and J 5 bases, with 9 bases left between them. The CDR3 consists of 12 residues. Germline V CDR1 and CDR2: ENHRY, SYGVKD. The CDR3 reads CAISVFGHEQYF. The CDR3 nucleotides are TGTGCCATCAGTGTTTTTGGGCACGAGCAGTACTTC.

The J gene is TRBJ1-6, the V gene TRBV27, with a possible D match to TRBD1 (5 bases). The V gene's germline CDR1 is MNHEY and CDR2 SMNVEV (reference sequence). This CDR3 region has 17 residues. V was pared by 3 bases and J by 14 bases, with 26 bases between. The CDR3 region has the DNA TGTGCCAGCAGTTTTGGTGGGGGGGGACCCCCGTTCGGAGCCCTCCACTTT. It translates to CASSFGGGGPPFGALHF.

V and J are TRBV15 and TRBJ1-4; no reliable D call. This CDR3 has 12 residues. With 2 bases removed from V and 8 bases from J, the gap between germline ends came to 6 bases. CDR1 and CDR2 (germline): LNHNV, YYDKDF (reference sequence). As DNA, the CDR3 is TGTGCCACCAGCAGACCAAGCGAAAAACTGTTTTTT. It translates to CATSRPSEKLFF.

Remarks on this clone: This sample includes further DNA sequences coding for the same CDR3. The CDR3 nucleotides are TGTGCCAGCAGTTACGAAGCAGGGGGGAACACTGAAGCTTTCTTT. Translating it yields CASSYEAGGNTEAFF. V is TRBV6-5 and J is TRBJ1-1; the match to TRBD1 covers 7 bases. Germline trimming cut 2 bases from V and 1 base from J; bases unmatched to any gene: 4. The CDR3 covers 15 residues. Germline V gene lookup returns CDR1 MNHEY and CDR2 SVGAGI.

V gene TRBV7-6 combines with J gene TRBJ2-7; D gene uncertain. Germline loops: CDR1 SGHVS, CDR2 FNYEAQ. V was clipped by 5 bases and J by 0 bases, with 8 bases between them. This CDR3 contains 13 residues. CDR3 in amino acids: CASSLTSSYEQYF. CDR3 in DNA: TGTGCCAGCAGCCTCACAAGCTCCTACGAGCAGTACTTC.

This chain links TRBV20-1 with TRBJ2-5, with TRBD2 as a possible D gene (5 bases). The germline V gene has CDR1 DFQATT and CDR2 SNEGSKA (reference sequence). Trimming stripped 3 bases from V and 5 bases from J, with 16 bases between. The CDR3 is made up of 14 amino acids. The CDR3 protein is CSASYPGVGETQYF. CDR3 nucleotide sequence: TGCAGTGCTAGTTACCCCGGGGTGGGGGAGACCCAGTACTTC.

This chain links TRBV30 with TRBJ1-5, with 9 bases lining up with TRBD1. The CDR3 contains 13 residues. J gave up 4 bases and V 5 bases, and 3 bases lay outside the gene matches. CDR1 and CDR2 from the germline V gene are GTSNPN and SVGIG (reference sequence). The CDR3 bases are TGTGCCTGGGCCGGGACAGGGAATCAGCCCCAGCATTTT. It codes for CAWAGTGNQPQHF.

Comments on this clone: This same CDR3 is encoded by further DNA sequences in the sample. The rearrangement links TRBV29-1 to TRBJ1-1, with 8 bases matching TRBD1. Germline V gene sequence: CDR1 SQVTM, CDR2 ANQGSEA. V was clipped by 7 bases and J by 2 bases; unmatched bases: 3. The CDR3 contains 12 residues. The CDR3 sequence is CSADRGNTEAFF. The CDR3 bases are TGCAGCGCCGACAGGGGAAACACTGAAGCTTTCTTT.

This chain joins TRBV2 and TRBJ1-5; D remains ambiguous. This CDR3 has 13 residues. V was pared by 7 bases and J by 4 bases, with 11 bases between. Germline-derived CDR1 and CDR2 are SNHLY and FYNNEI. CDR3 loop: CASKRDTNQPQHF. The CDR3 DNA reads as TGTGCCAGCAAAAGAGACACAAATCAGCCCCAGCATTTT.

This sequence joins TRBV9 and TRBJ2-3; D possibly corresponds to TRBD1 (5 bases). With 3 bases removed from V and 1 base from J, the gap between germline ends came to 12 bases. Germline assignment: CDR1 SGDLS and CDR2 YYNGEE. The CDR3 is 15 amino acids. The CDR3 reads CASSAPQAGTDTQYF. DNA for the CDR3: TGTGCCAGCAGCGCCCCACAGGCGGGCACAGATACGCAGTATTTT.

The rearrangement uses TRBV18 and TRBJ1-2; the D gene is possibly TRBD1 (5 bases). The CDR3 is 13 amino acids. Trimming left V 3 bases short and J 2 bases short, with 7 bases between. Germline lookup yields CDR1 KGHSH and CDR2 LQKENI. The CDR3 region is CASSPGRNYGYTF. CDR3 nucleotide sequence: TGTGCCAGCTCACCGGGGCGGAACTATGGCTACACCTTC.

CDR3 coding DNA: TGTGCCAGCAGCTTAGAGTCGGGGAGGAGGCAGCCCCAGCATTTT. Translating it yields CASSLESGRRQPQHF. This chain connects TRBV7-8 to TRBJ1-5; D uncertain. Per the germline V gene, CDR1 is SGHVS and CDR2 is FQNEAQ. V gave up 1 base and J gave up 7 bases, with 14 bases separating them. This CDR3 has 15 amino acids. The full variable domain, rest sourced from reference TRBV7-8 and TRBJ1-5, is GAGVSQSPRYKVAKRGQDVALRCDPISGHVSLFWYQQALGQGPEFLTYFQNEAQLDKSGLPSDRFFAERPEGSVSTLKIQRTQQEDSAVYLCASSLESGRRQPQHFGDGTRLSIL.

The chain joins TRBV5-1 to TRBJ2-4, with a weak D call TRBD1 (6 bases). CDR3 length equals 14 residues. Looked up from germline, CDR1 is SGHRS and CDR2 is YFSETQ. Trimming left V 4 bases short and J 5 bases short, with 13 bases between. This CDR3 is CASSVQGRENIQYF. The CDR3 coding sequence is TGCGCCAGCAGCGTACAGGGTAGGGAAAACATTCAGTACTTC.

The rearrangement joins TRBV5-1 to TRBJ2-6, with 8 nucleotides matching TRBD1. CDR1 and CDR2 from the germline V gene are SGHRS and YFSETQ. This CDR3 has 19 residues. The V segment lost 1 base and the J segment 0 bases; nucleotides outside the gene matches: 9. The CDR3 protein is CASSLPSGTGHSGANVLTF. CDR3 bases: TGCGCCAGCAGCTTGCCCTCCGGGACAGGTCACTCTGGGGCCAACGTCCTGACTTTC.

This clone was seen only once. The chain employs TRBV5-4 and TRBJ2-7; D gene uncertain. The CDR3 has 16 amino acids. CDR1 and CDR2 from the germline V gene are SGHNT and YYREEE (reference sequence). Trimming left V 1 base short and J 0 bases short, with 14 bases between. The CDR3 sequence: CASSLRGQKSSYEQYF. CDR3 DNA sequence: TGTGCCAGCAGCTTGCGAGGCCAGAAGAGCTCCTACGAGCAGTACTTC.

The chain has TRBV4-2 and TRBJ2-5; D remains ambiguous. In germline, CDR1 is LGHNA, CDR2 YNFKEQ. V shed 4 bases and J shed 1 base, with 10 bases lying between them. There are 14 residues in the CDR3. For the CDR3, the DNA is TGTGCCAGCAGCCCCACAGTCACCCAAGAGACCCAGTACTTC. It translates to CASSPTVTQETQYF.

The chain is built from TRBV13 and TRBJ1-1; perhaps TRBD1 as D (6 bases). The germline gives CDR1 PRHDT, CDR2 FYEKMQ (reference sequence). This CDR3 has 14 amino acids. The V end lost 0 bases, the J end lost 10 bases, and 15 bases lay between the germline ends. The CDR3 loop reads CASSLGPGQRGAFF. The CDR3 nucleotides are TGTGCCAGCAGCTTAGGCCCAGGACAGAGGGGAGCTTTCTTT.

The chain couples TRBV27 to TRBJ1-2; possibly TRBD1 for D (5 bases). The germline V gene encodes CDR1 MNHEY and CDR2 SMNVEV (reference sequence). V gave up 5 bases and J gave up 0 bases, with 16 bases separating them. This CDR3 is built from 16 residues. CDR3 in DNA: TGTGCCAGCAGTAACAGGCATGATGGGGCTAACTATGGCTACACCTTC. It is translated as CASSNRHDGANYGYTF.

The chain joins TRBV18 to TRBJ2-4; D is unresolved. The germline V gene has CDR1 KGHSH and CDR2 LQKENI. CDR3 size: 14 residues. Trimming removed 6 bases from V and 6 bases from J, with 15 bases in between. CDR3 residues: CASSPGDPRNIQYF. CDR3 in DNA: TGTGCCAGCTCCCCAGGAGATCCGAGAAACATTCAGTACTTC.

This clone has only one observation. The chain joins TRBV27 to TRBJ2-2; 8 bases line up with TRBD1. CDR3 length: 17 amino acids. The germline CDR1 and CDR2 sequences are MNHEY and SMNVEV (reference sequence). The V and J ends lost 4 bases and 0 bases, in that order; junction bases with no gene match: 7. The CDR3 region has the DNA TGTGCCAGCAGTTCCCTCGGGACAGGTTCGAACACCGGGGAGCTGTTTTTT. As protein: CASSSLGTGSNTGELFF.

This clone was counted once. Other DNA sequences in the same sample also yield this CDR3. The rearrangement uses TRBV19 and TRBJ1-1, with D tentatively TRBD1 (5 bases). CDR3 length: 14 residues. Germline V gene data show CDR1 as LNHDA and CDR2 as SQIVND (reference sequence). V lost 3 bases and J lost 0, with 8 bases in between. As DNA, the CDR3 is TGTGCCAGTAGTATTTCAGGGATGAACACTGAAGCTTTCTTT. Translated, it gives CASSISGMNTEAFF.

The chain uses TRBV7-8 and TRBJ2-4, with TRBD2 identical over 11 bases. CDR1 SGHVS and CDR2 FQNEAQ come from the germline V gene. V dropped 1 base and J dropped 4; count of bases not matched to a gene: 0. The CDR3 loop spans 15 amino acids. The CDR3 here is CASSLGLAGKNIQYF. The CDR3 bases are TGTGCCAGCAGCTTAGGACTAGCGGGGAAAAACATTCAGTACTTC.